The entry below gives a single T cell receptor beta chain sequence along with its context. The CDR3 extends over 12 amino acids. Germline V gene sequence: CDR1 MGHDK, CDR2 SYGVNS. The V and J ends lost 8 bases and 10 bases respectively, with 12 bases between them. In the authors' methods: Counts of nucleated cells, estimated from reference gene primer amplification, were obtained. Method: immunoSEQ multiplex PCR; TCRdb's copy keeps in-frame clones and lacks some. That table supplies the V and J calls and clone size; D and trimming were determined from the DNA. The table includes under 150,000 clones, over 60% detected once. This specimen belongs to a study of blood T cell repertoires in COVID-19. Study-level background: There were acute and convalescent COVID-19 samples, and they came from the United States, Italy and Spain. T cells, B-cell-depleted T cells, or PBMCs provided the cDNA or gDNA that served as material.

The TCR sequence derives from a man older than 75 with acute or convalescent COVID-19. Material for sequencing was peripheral blood. The rearrangement links TRBV25-1 to TRBJ1-6, with a possible D match to TRBD1 (5 bases). The DNA for the CDR3 is TGTGCCAGCGCCCGGGGGGAATCACCCCTCCACTTT. This encodes CASARGESPLHF.